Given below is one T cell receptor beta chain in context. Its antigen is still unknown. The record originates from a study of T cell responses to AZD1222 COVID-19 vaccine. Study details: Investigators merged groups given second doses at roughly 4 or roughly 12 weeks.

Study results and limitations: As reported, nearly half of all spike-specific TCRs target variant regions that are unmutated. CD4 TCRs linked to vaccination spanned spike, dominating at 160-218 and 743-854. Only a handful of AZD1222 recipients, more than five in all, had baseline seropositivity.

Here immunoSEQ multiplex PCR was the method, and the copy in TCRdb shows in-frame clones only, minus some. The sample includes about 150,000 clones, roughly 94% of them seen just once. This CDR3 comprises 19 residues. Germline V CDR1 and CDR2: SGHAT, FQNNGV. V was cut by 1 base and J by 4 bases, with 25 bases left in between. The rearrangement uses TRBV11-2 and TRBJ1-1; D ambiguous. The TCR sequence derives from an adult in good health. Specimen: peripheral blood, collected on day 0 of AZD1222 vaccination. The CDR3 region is CASSLVGRFLWRQITEAFF. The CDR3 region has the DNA TGTGCCAGCAGCTTAGTAGGCCGGTTCCTCTGGCGGCAGATCACTGAAGCTTTCTTT.